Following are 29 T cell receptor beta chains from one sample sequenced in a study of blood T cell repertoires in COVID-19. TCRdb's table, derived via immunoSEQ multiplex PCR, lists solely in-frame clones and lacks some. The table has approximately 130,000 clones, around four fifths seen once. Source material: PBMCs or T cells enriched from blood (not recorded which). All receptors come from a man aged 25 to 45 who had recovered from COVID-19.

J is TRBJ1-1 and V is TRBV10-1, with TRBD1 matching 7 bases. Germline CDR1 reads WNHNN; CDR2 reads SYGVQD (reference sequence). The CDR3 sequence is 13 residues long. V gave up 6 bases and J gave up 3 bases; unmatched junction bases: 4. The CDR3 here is CASSDRVDTEAFF. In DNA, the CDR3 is TGCGCCAGCAGCGACAGGGTGGACACTGAAGCTTTCTTT.

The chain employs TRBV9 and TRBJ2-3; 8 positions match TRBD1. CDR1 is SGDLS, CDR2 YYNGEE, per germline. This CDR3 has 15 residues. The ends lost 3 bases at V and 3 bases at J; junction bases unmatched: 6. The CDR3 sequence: CASSEDRVKTDTQYF. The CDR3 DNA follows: TGTGCCAGCAGCGAGGACAGGGTCAAGACAGATACGCAGTATTTT.

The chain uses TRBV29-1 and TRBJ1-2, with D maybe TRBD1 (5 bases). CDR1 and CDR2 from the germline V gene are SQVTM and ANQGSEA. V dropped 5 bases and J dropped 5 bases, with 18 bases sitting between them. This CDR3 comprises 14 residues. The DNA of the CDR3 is TGCAGCGTTTCTTCCGCTGACAGCAAGTATGGCTACACCTTC. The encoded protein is CSVSSADSKYGYTF.

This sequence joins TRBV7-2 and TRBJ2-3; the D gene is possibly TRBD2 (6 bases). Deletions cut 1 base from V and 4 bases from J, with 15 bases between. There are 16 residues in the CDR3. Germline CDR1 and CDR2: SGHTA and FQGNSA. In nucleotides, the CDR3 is TGTGCCAGCAGCTTAGGGTTGCGGGGTAGCGCAGATACGCAGTATTTT. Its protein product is CASSLGLRGSADTQYF.

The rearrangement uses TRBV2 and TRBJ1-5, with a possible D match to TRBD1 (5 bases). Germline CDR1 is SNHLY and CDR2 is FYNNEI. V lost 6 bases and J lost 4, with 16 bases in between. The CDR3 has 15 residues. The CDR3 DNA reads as TGTGCCAGCAGCTCCCCTTCCGGGGGAAATCAGCCCCAGCATTTT. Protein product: CASSSPSGGNQPQHF.

The CDR3 region is CSVGFIAGGLDEQFF. Here the CDR3 DNA reads TGCAGCGTGGGGTTTATAGCGGGGGGGCTCGATGAGCAGTTCTTC. V is TRBV29-1 and J is TRBJ2-1, with 11 bases fitting TRBD2. Germline assignment: CDR1 SQVTM and CDR2 ANQGSEA. V lost 6 bases to trimming and J lost 8 bases; unmatched junction nucleotides: 12. The CDR3 is 15 residues long.

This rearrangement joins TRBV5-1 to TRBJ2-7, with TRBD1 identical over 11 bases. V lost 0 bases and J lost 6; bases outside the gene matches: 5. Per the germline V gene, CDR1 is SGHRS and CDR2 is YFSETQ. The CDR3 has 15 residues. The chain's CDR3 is CASSLGPDRGREQYF. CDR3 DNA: TGCGCCAGCAGCTTGGGTCCGGACAGGGGGCGCGAGCAGTACTTC.

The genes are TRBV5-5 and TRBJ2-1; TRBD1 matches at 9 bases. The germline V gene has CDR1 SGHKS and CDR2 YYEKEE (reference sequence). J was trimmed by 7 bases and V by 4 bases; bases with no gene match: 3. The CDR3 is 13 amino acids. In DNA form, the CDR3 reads TGTGCCAGCAGCCCCGGACAGGGGAATGAGCAGTTCTTC. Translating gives CASSPGQGNEQFF. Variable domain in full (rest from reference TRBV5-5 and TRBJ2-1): DAGVTQSPTHLIKTRGQQVTLRCSPISGHKSVSWYQQVLGQGPQFIFQYYEKEERGRGNFPDRFSARQFPNYSSELNVNALLLGDSALYLCASSPGQGNEQFFGPGTRLTVL.

CDR3: CASNSPSYNSPLHF. The CDR3 nucleotides read TGTGCCAGCAACTCCCCCTCCTATAATTCACCCCTCCACTTT. The rearrangement links TRBV5-6 to TRBJ1-6; D gene ambiguous. Germline V CDR1 and CDR2: SGHDT, YYEEEE. This CDR3 region has 14 residues. V gave up 6 bases and J gave up 0 bases, with 7 bases separating them.

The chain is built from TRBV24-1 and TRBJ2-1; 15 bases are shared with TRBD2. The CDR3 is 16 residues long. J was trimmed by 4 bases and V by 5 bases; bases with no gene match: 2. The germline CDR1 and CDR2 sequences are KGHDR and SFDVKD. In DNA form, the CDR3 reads TGTGCCACCAGTGGGACTAGCGGGAGGGGTTACAATGAGCAGTTCTTC. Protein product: CATSGTSGRGYNEQFF.

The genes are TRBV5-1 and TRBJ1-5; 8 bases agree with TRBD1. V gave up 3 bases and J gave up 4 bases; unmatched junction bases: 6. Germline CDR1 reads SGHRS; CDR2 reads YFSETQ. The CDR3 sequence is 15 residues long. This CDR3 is CASSSGTGFNQPQHF. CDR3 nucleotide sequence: TGCGCCAGCAGCTCCGGGACAGGATTTAATCAGCCCCAGCATTTT.

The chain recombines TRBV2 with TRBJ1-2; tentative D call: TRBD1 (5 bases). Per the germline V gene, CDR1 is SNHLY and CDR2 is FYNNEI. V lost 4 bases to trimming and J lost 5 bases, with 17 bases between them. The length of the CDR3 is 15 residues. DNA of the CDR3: TGTGCCAGCAGTGTAGTCGAGACAGCACCTTATGGCTACACCTTC. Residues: CASSVVETAPYGYTF.

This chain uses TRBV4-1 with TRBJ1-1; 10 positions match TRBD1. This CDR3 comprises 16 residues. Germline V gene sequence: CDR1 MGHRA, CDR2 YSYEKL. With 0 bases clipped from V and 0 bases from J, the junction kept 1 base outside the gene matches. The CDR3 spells CASSQETGGLNTEAFF. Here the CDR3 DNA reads TGCGCCAGCAGCCAAGAGACAGGGGGCTTGAACACTGAAGCTTTCTTT.

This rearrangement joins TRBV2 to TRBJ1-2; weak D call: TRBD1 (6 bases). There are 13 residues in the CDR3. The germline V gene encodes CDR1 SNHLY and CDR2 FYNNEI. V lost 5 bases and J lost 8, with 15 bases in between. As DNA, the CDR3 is TGTGCCAGCAGTTATACAGGGTCGAGGGGCTACACCTTC. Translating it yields CASSYTGSRGYTF.

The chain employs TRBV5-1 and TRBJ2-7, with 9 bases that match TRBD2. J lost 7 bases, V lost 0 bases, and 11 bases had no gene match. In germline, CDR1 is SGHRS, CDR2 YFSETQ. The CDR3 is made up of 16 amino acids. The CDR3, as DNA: TGCGCCAGCAGCTTGGGCGGGAGGGCCGTAGTGGATGAGCAGTACTTC. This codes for CASSLGGRAVVDEQYF.

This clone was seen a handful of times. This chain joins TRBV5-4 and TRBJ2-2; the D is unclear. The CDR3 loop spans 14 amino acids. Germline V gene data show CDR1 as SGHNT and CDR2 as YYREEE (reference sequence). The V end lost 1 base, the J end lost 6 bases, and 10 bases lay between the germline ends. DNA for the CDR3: TGTGCCAGCAGCTTGATCAGCAGCGCCGGGGAGCTGTTTTTT. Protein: CASSLISSAGELFF.

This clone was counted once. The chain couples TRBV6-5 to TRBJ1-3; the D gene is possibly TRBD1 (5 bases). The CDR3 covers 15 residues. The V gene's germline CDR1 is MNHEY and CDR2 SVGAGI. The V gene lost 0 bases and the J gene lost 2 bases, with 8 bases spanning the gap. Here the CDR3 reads CASSYSDTPGNTIYF. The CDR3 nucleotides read TGTGCCAGCAGTTACTCGGACACTCCTGGAAACACCATATATTTT.

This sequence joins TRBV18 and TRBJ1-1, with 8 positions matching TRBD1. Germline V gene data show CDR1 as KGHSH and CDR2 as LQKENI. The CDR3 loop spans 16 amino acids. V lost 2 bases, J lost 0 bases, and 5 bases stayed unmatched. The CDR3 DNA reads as TGTGCCAGCTCACCAGGGACAGGACACATGAACACTGAAGCTTTCTTT. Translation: CASSPGTGHMNTEAFF.

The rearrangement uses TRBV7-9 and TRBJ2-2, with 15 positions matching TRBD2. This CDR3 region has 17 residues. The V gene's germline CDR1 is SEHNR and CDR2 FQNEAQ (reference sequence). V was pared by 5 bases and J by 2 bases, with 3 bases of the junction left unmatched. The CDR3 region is CASSAGLAGGNTGELFF. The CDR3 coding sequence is TGTGCCAGCAGCGCGGGACTAGCGGGGGGTAACACCGGGGAGCTGTTTTTT.

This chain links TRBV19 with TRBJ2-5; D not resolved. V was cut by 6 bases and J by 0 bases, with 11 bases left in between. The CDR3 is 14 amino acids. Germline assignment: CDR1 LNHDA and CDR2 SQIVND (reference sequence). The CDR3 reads CASRPTSYQETQYF. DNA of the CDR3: TGTGCCAGTAGGCCAACATCGTACCAAGAGACCCAGTACTTC. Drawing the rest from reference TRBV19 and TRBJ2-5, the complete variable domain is DGGITQSPKYLFRKEGQNVTLSCEQNLNHDAMYWYRQDPGQGLRLIYYSQIVNDFQKGDIAEGYSVSREKKESFPLTVTSAQKNPTAFYLCASRPTSYQETQYFGPGTRLLVL.

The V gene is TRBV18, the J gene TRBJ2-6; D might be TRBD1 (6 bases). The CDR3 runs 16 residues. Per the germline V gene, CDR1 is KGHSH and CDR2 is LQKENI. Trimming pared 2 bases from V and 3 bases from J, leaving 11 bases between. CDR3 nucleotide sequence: TGTGCCAGCTCACCATCGACAGGTTTTGGGGCCAACGTCCTGACTTTC. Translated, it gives CASSPSTGFGANVLTF.

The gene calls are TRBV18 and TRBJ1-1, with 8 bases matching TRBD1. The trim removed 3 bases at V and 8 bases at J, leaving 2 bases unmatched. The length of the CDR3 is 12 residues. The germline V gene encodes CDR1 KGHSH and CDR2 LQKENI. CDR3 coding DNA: TGTGCCAGCTCACCGGACAGGGCGGAAGCTTTCTTT. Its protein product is CASSPDRAEAFF.

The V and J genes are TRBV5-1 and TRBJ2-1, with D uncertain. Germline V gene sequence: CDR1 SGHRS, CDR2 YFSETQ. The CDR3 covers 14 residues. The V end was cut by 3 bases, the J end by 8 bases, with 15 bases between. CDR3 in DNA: TGCGCCAGCAGCTCGGGTTCCGAAGGCTATGAGCAGTTCTTC. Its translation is CASSSGSEGYEQFF.

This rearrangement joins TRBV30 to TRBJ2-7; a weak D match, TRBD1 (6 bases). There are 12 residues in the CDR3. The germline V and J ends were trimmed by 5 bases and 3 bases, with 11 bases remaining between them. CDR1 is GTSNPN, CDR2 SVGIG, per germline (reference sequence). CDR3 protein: CAWDRSGYEQYF. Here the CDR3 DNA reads TGTGCCTGGGACAGGTCCGGCTACGAGCAGTACTTC. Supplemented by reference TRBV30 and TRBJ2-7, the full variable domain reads SQTIHQWPATLVQPVGSPLSLECTVEGTSNPNLYWYRQAAGRGLQLLFYSVGIGQISSEVPQNLSASRPQDRQFILSSKKLLLSDSGFYLCAWDRSGYEQYFGPGTRLTVT.

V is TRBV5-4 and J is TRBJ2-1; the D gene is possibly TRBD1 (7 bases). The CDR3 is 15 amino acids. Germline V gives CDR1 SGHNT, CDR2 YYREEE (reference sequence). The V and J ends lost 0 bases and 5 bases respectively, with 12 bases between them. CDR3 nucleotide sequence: TGTGCCAGCAGCTTGGGGCAGGGGGGCAACAATGAGCAGTTCTTC. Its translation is CASSLGQGGNNEQFF.

Here the CDR3 DNA reads TGTGCCAGCAGTTGGACAGCCAACACTGAAGCTTTCTTT. Protein product: CASSWTANTEAFF. The chain combines TRBV2 with TRBJ1-1, with D possibly TRBD1 on 6 matching bases. The CDR3 is 13 residues long. With 5 bases removed from V and 2 bases from J, the gap between germline ends came to 9 bases. Germline V gene lookup returns CDR1 SNHLY and CDR2 FYNNEI.

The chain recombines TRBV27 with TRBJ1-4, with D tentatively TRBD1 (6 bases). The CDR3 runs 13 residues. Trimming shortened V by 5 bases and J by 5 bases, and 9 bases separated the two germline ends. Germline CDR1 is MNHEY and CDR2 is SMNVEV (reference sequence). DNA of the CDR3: TGTGCCAGCAGTACCGGACAGAATGAAAAACTGTTTTTT. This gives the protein CASSTGQNEKLFF.

Written as DNA, the CDR3 is TGCAGCGCCGGGGATGCGGGACCTAACTATGGCTACACCTTC. Residues: CSAGDAGPNYGYTF. The chain uses TRBV29-1 and TRBJ1-2, with D perhaps TRBD1 (5 bases). Germline-derived CDR1 and CDR2 are SQVTM and ANQGSEA. V was pared by 7 bases and J by 0 bases, with 15 bases between. The length of the CDR3 is 14 residues.

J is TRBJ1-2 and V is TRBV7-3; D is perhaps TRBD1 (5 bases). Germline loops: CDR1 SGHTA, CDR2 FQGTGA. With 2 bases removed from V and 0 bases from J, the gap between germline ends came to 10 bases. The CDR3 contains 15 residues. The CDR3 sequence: CASSLGQGPNYGYTF. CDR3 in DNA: TGTGCCAGCAGCTTAGGCCAGGGCCCTAACTATGGCTACACCTTC.